This TCR beta chain was recovered during a study of CD8+ T cells in alopecia areata. In each case, RNA was isolated and then reverse transcribed into cDNA as the sequencing template. Method: immunoSEQ multiplex PCR; TCRdb's copy keeps in-frame clones and lacks some. Of over 15,000 clones detected, about 60% appear once; the ten largest clones hold approximately 8.4%. Treatment in this sample: oral pan-JAK inhibitor, 5-10 mg twice daily. Alopecia areata patients gave lesional scalp punch biopsies and peripheral blood samples. This CDR3 spans 13 amino acids. Germline V gene data show CDR1 as MRHNA and CDR2 as SNTAGT. V was pared by 0 bases and J by 7 bases, with 7 bases between.

Specimen: skin, collected at week 4, from a patient treated with tofacitinib. The genes are TRBV6-4 and TRBJ1-5; no reliable D call. The TCR sequence derives from a human donor with alopecia areata. The CDR3 sequence: CASSDSRGQPQHF. The CDR3 nucleotides read TGTGCCAGCAGTGACTCGCGAGGGCAGCCCCAGCATTTT.